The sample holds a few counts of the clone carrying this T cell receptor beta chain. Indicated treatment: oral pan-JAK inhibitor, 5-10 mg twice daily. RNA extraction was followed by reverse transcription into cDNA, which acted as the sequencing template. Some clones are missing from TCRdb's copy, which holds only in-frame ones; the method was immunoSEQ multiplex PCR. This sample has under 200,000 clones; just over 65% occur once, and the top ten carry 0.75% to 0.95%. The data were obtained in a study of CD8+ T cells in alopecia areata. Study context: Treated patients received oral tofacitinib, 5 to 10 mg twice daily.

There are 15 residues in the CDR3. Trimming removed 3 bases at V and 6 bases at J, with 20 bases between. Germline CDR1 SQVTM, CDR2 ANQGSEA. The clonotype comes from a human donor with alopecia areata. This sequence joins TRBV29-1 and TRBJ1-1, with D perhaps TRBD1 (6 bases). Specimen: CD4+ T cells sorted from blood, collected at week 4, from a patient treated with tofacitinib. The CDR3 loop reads CSVDWSTGGRAEAFF. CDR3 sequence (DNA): TGCAGCGTTGATTGGTCGACAGGTGGTAGGGCTGAAGCTTTCTTT.